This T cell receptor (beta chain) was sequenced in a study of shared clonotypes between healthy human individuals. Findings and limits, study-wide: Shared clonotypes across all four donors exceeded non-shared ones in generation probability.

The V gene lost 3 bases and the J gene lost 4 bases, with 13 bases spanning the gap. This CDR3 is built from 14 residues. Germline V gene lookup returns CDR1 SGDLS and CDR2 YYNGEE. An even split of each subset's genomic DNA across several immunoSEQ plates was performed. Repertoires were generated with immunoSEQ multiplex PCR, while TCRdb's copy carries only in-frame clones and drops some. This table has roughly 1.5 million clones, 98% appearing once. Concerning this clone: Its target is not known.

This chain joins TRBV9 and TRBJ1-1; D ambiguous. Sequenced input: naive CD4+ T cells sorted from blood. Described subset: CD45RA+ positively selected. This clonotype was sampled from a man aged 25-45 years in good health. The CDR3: CASSAHGWGTEAFF. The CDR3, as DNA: TGTGCCAGCAGCGCCCACGGGTGGGGCACTGAAGCTTTCTTT.